A single sample gave rise to the 6 T cell receptor beta chains below, sequenced in a study of graft-versus-host responses after intestinal transplantation. Profiled with immunoSEQ multiplex PCR; TCRdb holds only in-frame clones, not every one. Of about 96,000 clones in the sample, around 90% were seen once. Antigens for these TCRs are unknown. This material consisted of unstimulated CD4+ T cells sorted from spleen or lymph node cells, taken before intestinal transplant. These receptors were taken from a human donor who received an intestinal transplant.

CDR3 DNA: TGTGCCAGCAGACAGGGCTACGAGCAGTACTTC. Amino acids: CASRQGYEQYF. The rearrangement uses TRBV2 and TRBJ2-5; TRBD1 is a possible D gene (6 bases). TRBJ2-7 matches the DNA end more closely, so the J call is doubtful. The germline V gene has CDR1 SNHLY and CDR2 FYNNEI. CDR3 length: 11 amino acids.

The CDR3 region has the DNA TGCAGCGTTGACCAGACGGGGAGAGAGACCCAGTACTTC. Its protein is CSVDQTGRETQYF. This chain uses TRBV29-1 with TRBJ2-5; tentative D call: TRBD2 (5 bases). This CDR3 is 13 amino acids long. The germline CDR1 and CDR2 sequences are SQVTM and ANQGSEA. The V end lost 3 bases, the J end lost 4 bases, and 12 bases lay between the germline ends. Full variable domain (rest looked up from reference TRBV29-1 and TRBJ2-5): SAVISQKPSRDICQRGTSLTIQCQVDSQVTMMFWYRQQPGQSLTLIATANQGSEATYESGFVIDKFPISRPNLTFSTLTVSNMSPEDSSIYLCSVDQTGRETQYFGPGTRLLVL.

This clone was recorded once. The V and J genes are TRBV6-5 and TRBJ1-2; D gene unclear. This CDR3 region has 11 residues. Trimming took 0 bases from V and 8 from J, leaving 4 bases between them. Germline V lookup: CDR1 MNHEY, CDR2 SVGAGI. The CDR3 DNA is TGTGCCAGCAGTTACTCGACCGGCTACACCTTC. Protein product: CASSYSTGYTF.

This chain links TRBV9 with TRBJ2-1, with 9 positions matching TRBD2. This CDR3 comprises 18 residues. V lost 0 bases, J lost 8 bases, and 15 bases stayed unmatched. The germline gives CDR1 SGDLS, CDR2 YYNGEE. DNA for the CDR3: TGTGCCAGCAGCGTAGTTCATTGGGGCGGGAGGGCCTCAGATGAGCAGTTCTTC. Translating it yields CASSVVHWGGRASDEQFF. Using reference TRBV9 and TRBJ2-1 for the parts outside the CDR3, the full variable domain is DSGVTQTPKHLITATGQRVTLRCSPRSGDLSVYWYQQSLDQGLQFLIQYYNGEERAKGNILERFSAQQFPDLHSELNLSSLELGDSALYFCASSVVHWGGRASDEQFFGPGTRLTVL.

The chain carries TRBV5-1 and TRBJ2-3; 11 bases map to TRBD2. The ends lost 0 bases at V and 10 bases at J; junction bases unmatched: 7. The CDR3 has 15 residues. Germline CDR1 reads SGHRS; CDR2 reads YFSETQ. The CDR3 here is CASSLGTSGLSPQYF. CDR3 nucleotides: TGCGCCAGCAGCTTGGGGACTAGCGGGTTATCGCCGCAGTATTTT.

The rearrangement uses TRBV5-4 and TRBJ2-7; 10 bases are a match to TRBD2. The CDR3 is 15 amino acids. V was pared by 0 bases and J by 2 bases, with 2 bases of the junction left unmatched. The germline V gene has CDR1 SGHNT and CDR2 YYREEE (reference sequence). The CDR3 loop reads CASSLALAGAYEQYF. CDR3 nucleotide sequence: TGTGCCAGCAGCTTGGCGCTAGCGGGAGCCTACGAGCAGTACTTC.